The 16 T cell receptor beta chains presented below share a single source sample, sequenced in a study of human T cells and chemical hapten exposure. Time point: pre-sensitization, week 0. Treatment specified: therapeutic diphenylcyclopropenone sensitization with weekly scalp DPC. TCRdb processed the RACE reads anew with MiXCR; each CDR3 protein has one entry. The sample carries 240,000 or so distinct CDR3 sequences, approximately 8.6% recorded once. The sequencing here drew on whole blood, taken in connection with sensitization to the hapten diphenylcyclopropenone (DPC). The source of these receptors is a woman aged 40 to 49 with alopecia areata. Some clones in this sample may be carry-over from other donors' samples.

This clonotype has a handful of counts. Written as DNA, the CDR3 is TGTGCCAGCAGTTACTCATGGGCTAGCACAGATACGCAGTATTTT. Translation: CASSYSWASTDTQYF. The V gene is TRBV6-5, the J gene TRBJ2-3; D is ambiguous. The CDR3 covers 15 residues. CDR1 MNHEY and CDR2 SVGAGI come from the germline V gene. Between the trimmed V and J ends, which lost 0 bases and 0 bases, there was a span of 7 bases.

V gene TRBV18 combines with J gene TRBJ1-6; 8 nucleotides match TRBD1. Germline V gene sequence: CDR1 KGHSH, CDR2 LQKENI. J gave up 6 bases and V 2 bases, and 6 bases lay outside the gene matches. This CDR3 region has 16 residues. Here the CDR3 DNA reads TGTGCCAGCTCACCATACATTGGACAGGGTAATTCACCCCTCCACTTT. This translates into CASSPYIGQGNSPLHF.

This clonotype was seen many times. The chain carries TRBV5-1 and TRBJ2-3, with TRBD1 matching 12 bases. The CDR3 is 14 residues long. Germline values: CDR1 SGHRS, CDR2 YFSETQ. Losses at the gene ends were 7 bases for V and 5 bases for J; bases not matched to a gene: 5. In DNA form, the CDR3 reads TGCGCCAGCGGGGGGACAGGGGGCGAAGATACGCAGTATTTT. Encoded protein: CASGGTGGEDTQYF.

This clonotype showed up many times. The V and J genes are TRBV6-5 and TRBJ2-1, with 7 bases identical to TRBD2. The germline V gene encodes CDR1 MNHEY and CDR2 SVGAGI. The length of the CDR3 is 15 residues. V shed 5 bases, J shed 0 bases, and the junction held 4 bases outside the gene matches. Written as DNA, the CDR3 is TGTGCCAGCAGTAGGAGCGGGACCTCCTACAATGAGCAGTTCTTC. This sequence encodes CASSRSGTSYNEQFF.

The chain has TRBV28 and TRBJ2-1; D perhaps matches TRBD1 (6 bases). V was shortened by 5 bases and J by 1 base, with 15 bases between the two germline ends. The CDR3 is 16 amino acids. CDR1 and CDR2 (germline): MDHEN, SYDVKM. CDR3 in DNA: TGTGCCAGCAGTGCCTACAGGGTTCAATCCTACAATGAGCAGTTCTTC. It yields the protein CASSAYRVQSYNEQFF.

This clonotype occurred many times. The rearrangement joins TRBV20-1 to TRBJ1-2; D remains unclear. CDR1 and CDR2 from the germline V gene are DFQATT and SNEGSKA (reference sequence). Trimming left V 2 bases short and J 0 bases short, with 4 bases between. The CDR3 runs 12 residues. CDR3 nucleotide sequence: TGCAGTGCTAGATCCCCTAACTATGGCTACACCTTC. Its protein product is CSARSPNYGYTF.

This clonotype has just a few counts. In DNA form, the CDR3 reads TGCGCCAGCAGCCAAGATTATGCGGATAAGAACTATGGCTACACCTTC. It is translated as CASSQDYADKNYGYTF. The chain couples TRBV4-3 to TRBJ1-2; no definite D call. CDR1 is LGHNA, CDR2 YSLEER, per germline. The CDR3 is 16 amino acids. V gave up 0 bases and J gave up 2 bases, with 13 bases separating them.

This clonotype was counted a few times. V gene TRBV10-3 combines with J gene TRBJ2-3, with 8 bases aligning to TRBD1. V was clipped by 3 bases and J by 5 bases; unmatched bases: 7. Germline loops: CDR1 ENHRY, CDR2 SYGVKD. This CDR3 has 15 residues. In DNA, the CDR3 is TGTGCCATCAGTGAAGACAGGGGTGTTAGAGATACGCAGTATTTT. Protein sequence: CAISEDRGVRDTQYF.

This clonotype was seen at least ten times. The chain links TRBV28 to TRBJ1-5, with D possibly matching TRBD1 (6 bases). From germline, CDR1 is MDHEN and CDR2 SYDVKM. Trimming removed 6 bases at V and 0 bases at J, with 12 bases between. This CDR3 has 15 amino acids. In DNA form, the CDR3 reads TGTGCCAGCAGCCAGGGGTTGTATAGCAATCAGCCCCAGCATTTT. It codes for CASSQGLYSNQPQHF.

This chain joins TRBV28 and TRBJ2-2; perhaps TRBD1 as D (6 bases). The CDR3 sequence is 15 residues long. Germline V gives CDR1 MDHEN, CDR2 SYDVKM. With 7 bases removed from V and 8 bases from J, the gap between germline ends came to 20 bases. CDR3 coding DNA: TGTGCCAGCACCCGACAATGGGGGCCCGGTGGGGAGCTGTTTTTT. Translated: CASTRQWGPGGELFF.

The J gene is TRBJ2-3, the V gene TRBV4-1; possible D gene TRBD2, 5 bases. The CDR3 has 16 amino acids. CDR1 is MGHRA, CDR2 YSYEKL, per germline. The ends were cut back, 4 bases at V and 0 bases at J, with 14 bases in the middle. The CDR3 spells CASSPGPGSSTDTQYF. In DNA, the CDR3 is TGCGCCAGCAGCCCCGGTCCGGGATCTAGCACAGATACGCAGTATTTT.

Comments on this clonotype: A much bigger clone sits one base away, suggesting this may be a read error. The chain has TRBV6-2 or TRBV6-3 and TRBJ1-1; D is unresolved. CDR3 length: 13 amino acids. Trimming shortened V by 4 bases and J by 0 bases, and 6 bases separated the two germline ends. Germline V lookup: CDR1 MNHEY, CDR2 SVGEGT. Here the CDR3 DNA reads TGTGCCAGCAGTTTTACAGTGAACACTGAAGCTTTCTTT. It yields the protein CASSFTVNTEAFF.

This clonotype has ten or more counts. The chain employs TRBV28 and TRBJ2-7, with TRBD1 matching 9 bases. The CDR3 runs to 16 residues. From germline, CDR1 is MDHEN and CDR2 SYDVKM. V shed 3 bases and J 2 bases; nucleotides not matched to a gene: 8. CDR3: CASSFPGTGSAYEQYF. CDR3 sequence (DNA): TGTGCCAGCAGTTTCCCCGGGACAGGGTCTGCCTACGAGCAGTACTTC.

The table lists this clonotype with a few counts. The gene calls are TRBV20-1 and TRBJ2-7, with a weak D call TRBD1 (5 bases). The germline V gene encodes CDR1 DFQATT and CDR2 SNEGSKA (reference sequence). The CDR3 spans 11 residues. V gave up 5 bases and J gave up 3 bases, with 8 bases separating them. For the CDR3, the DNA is TGCAGTGCTGGCAGGGTCTACGAGCAGTACTTC. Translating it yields CSAGRVYEQYF.

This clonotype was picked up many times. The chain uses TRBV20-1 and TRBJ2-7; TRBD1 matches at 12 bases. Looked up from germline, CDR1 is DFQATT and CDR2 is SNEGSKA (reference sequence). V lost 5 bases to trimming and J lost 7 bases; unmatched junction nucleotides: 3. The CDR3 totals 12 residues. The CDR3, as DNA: TGCAGTGCTTGGGACAGGGGGCGAGAGCAGTACTTC. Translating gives CSAWDRGREQYF.

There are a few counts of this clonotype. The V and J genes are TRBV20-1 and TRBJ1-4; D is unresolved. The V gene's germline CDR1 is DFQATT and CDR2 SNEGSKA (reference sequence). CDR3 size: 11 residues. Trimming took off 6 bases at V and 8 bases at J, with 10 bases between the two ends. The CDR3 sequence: CSATREEKLFF. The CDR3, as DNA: TGCAGTGCCACTAGGGAGGAAAAACTGTTTTTT.